The 26 T cell receptor beta chains given below trace back to one sample, sequenced in a study of T cell clonotyping in hematopoietic cell transplantation. Profiled with immunoSEQ multiplex PCR; TCRdb holds only in-frame clones, not every one. Altogether over 10,000 clones are present, 40% to 60% being singletons, with the ten largest covering 9.5% to 12%. Sequencing was performed on peripheral blood mononuclear cells. The receptors shown here come from a man in his fifties in good health. Some clones in this sample may be carry-over from other donors' samples.

By share of the sample, this clone is medium-sized. The V gene is TRBV6-6, the J gene TRBJ1-4, with TRBD1 matching 10 bases. V trimming: 5 bases; J trimming: 8 bases; junction bases outside the gene matches: 5. The CDR3 covers 14 residues. The germline V gene encodes CDR1 MNHNY and CDR2 SVGAGI (reference sequence). The CDR3 is CASSGDRGVEKLFF. CDR3 coding DNA: TGTGCCAGCAGTGGGGACAGGGGAGTCGAAAAACTGTTTTTT.

The J gene is TRBJ2-2, the V gene TRBV30; D is ambiguous. Germline CDR1 GTSNPN, CDR2 SVGIG (reference sequence). The CDR3 is 12 residues long. V lost 1 base and J lost 8, with 8 bases in between. This CDR3 reads CAWSGSEGELFF. The CDR3 DNA reads TGTGCCTGGAGTGGGTCAGAAGGGGAGCTGTTTTTT. The full variable domain, in which reference TRBV30 and TRBJ2-2 provide the parts outside the CDR3, is SQTIHQWPATLVQPVGSPLSLECTVEGTSNPNLYWYRQAAGRGLQLLFYSVGIGQISSEVPQNLSASRPQDRQFILSSKKLLLSDSGFYLCAWSGSEGELFFGEGSRLTVL.

J is TRBJ2-2 and V is TRBV7-2, with D unresolved. V was cut by 1 base and J by 4 bases, with 13 bases left in between. This CDR3 spans 16 amino acids. Germline V gives CDR1 SGHTA, CDR2 FQGNSA. The CDR3 protein is CASSLELAWSTGELFF. CDR3 DNA: TGTGCCAGCAGCTTAGAGCTCGCATGGAGCACCGGGGAGCTGTTTTTT.

The gene calls are TRBV9 and TRBJ2-7, with D hard to call. There are 14 residues in the CDR3. Germline assignment: CDR1 SGDLS and CDR2 YYNGEE. Trimming removed 0 bases from V and 0 bases from J, with 7 bases in between. The chain's CDR3 is CASSVESGSYEQYF. As DNA, the CDR3 is TGTGCCAGCAGCGTAGAGTCGGGCTCCTACGAGCAGTACTTC.

The chain uses TRBV4-2 and TRBJ2-7, with no clear D. The germline V and J ends were trimmed by 1 base and 2 bases, with 12 bases remaining between them. Germline V gene lookup returns CDR1 LGHNA and CDR2 YNFKEQ. The CDR3 has 15 residues. The CDR3 DNA sequence: TGTGCCAGCAGCCAAGTAGGGTGGGAAACCTACGAGCAGTACTTC. It translates to CASSQVGWETYEQYF.

The chain joins TRBV27 to TRBJ2-2; tentative D call: TRBD2 (5 bases). The CDR3 is 17 amino acids. Germline lookup yields CDR1 MNHEY and CDR2 SMNVEV (reference sequence). V was pared by 5 bases and J by 4 bases, with 20 bases between. This CDR3 is CASSLPPGSRGTGELFF. As DNA, the CDR3 is TGTGCCAGCAGTCTACCCCCTGGGAGCCGAGGCACCGGGGAGCTGTTTTTT.

This clone was detected a few times. This chain links TRBV2 with TRBJ2-1, with D possibly matching TRBD1 (7 bases). Trimming left V 8 bases short and J 15 bases short, with 14 bases between. The CDR3 totals 10 residues. Per germline, CDR1 SNHLY and CDR2 FYNNEI. The CDR3 DNA follows: TGTGCCAGCCAGGGGGGTCGAGGGTTCTTC. Translated: CASQGGRGFF.

The V and J genes are TRBV5-1 and TRBJ2-7; either TRBD1 or TRBD2 may fit D (6 bases each). CDR3 length: 14 amino acids. In germline, CDR1 is SGHRS, CDR2 YFSETQ. Trimming shortened V by 4 bases and J by 3 bases, and 14 bases separated the two germline ends. This CDR3 is CASSPSGALYEQYF. The CDR3 nucleotides are TGCGCCAGCAGCCCCTCGGGGGCACTCTACGAGCAGTACTTC.

This chain links TRBV29-1 with TRBJ2-2, with 12 bases matching TRBD2. This CDR3 contains 18 residues. Looked up from germline, CDR1 is SQVTM and CDR2 is ANQGSEA. V trimming: 1 base; J trimming: 0 bases; junction bases outside the gene matches: 6. The chain's CDR3 is CSVEVSSSGRANTGELFF. The CDR3 nucleotides read TGCAGCGTTGAAGTAAGTTCTAGCGGGAGGGCGAACACCGGGGAGCTGTTTTTT.

The V call is TRBV2, the J call TRBJ1-5; D is possibly TRBD1 (6 bases). The ends were cut back, 5 bases at V and 3 bases at J, with 8 bases in the middle. The CDR3 runs to 13 residues. The germline CDR1 and CDR2 sequences are SNHLY and FYNNEI. CDR3: CASSQGFNQPQHF. DNA of the CDR3: TGTGCCAGCAGTCAGGGGTTCAATCAGCCCCAGCATTTT.

This sequence joins TRBV21-1 and TRBJ2-7; TRBD1, the table's D call, lacks a check against the DNA. TRBV21-1 is designated a pseudogene. This CDR3 contains 14 residues. This CDR3 reads CASSNRTVDYEQYF. The CDR3 DNA follows: TGTGCCAGCAGCAACCGGACAGTCGACTACGAGCAGTACTTC.

The genes are TRBV15 and TRBJ1-2; D unresolved. This CDR3 spans 12 amino acids. CDR1 is LNHNV and CDR2 is YYDKDF in the germline V gene (reference sequence). Trimming took 8 bases from V and 4 from J, leaving 11 bases between them. The CDR3 region has the DNA TGTGCCACCTCCCGGGCCGTCTATGGCTACACCTTC. It encodes CATSRAVYGYTF.

The chain uses TRBV30 and TRBJ1-3; D uncertain. This CDR3 is 13 amino acids long. Trimming shortened V by 7 bases and J by 3 bases, and 13 bases separated the two germline ends. Germline V gene lookup returns CDR1 GTSNPN and CDR2 SVGIG (reference sequence). CDR3 amino acids: CASSGRVGNTIYF. The CDR3 coding sequence is TGTGCCTCCTCCGGAAGGGTTGGAAACACCATATATTTT.

The chain couples TRBV2 to TRBJ1-6; D unclear. There are 11 residues in the CDR3. Germline V lookup: CDR1 SNHLY, CDR2 FYNNEI. Between the trimmed V and J ends, which lost 6 bases and 7 bases, there was a span of 4 bases. The CDR3 coding sequence is TGTGCCAGCAGGGAGAATTCACCCCTCCACTTT. Translation gives CASRENSPLHF.

The sample holds a few counts of this clone. The chain joins TRBV25-1 to TRBJ2-2; 8 nucleotides match TRBD1. Germline values: CDR1 MGHDK, CDR2 SYGVNS. CDR3 length: 13 residues. Trimming took 8 bases from V and 1 from J; bases not matched to a gene: 0. The CDR3 DNA follows: TGTGCCAGCGACAGGGGGAACACCGGGGAGCTGTTTTTT. Protein product: CASDRGNTGELFF.

Details on this clone: Other nucleotide sequences from this sample produce the same CDR3. The CDR3 bases are TGTGCCTGGAGTGTCAGGGGGAATCAGCCCCAGCATTTT. Residues: CAWSVRGNQPQHF. This rearrangement joins TRBV30 to TRBJ1-5, with TRBD1 identical over 7 bases. CDR1 is GTSNPN, CDR2 SVGIG, per germline (reference sequence). J was trimmed by 4 bases and V by 0 bases; bases with no gene match: 0. The CDR3 runs 13 residues.

The CDR3 spells CASSIFGYGYTF. The CDR3 DNA sequence: TGTGCCAGTAGTATCTTCGGCTATGGCTACACCTTC. The genes are TRBV19 and TRBJ1-2; no definite D call. The V gene's germline CDR1 is LNHDA and CDR2 SQIVND (reference sequence). V shed 3 bases and J shed 4 bases, with 6 bases lying between them. The CDR3 is made up of 12 amino acids.

This chain connects TRBV6-5 to TRBJ1-5; no reliable D call. Germline CDR1 is MNHEY and CDR2 is SVGAGI. This CDR3 region has 15 residues. V shed 7 bases and J shed 0 bases, with 13 bases lying between them. The CDR3 protein is CASTPVPNSNQPQHF. DNA of the CDR3: TGTGCCAGCACCCCAGTCCCAAATAGCAATCAGCCCCAGCATTTT.

This chain connects TRBV4-3 to TRBJ1-1; 7 positions agree with TRBD1. Germline V gene data show CDR1 as LGHNA and CDR2 as YSLEER. This CDR3 is built from 13 residues. The DNA for the CDR3 is TGCGCTTCCAGGGGGGGCCCTTTCGGTGAAGCTTTCTTT. It yields the protein CASRGGPFGEAFF.

This clone was counted between two and nine times. The chain uses TRBV9 and TRBJ2-2; D is perhaps TRBD2 (5 bases). The V gene's germline CDR1 is SGDLS and CDR2 YYNGEE. Trimming took off 4 bases at V and 3 bases at J, with 13 bases between the two ends. The CDR3 runs 15 residues. This CDR3 is CASSPEGGDTGELFF. The CDR3 DNA is TGTGCCAGCAGCCCAGAGGGCGGAGACACCGGGGAGCTGTTTTTT.

The DNA of the CDR3 is TGTGCTCGGAGGGGAGGTACATCCGCACCTGGGGGACTGTTTTTT. Its protein product is CARRGGTSAPGGLFF. The rearrangement joins TRBV30 to TRBJ1-4, with D possibly TRBD1 on 5 matching bases. In germline, CDR1 is GTSNPN, CDR2 SVGIG (reference sequence). The CDR3 covers 15 residues.

This clone was counted only a few times. The J gene is TRBJ1-4, the V gene TRBV6-5, with D possibly being TRBD1 (6 bases). V shed 6 bases and J shed 3 bases, with 11 bases lying between them. Germline lookup yields CDR1 MNHEY and CDR2 SVGAGI. The CDR3 is made up of 14 amino acids. Written as DNA, the CDR3 is TGTGCCAGCAGCCTGTACAGGGCTAATGAAAAACTGTTTTTT. Encoded protein: CASSLYRANEKLFF.

The V and J genes are TRBV30 and TRBJ2-3; 7 positions match TRBD2. The CDR3 has 15 amino acids. The V and J ends lost 1 base and 11 bases, in that order; junction bases with no gene match: 15. Per the germline V gene, CDR1 is GTSNPN and CDR2 is SVGIG (reference sequence). CDR3 region: CAWSDLTAGAPVQYF. DNA of the CDR3: TGTGCCTGGAGTGACTTGACGGCGGGAGCGCCGGTGCAGTATTTT.

V and J are TRBV29-1 and TRBJ1-2; 9 bases fit TRBD1. Germline CDR1 and CDR2: SQVTM and ANQGSEA. J was trimmed by 3 bases and V by 7 bases; bases with no gene match: 12. The CDR3 spans 15 residues. The CDR3 here is CSAQPLQGAYYGYTF. As DNA, the CDR3 is TGCAGCGCCCAACCCCTACAGGGGGCATACTATGGCTACACCTTC.

This clone was recorded a few times. The chain has TRBV28 and TRBJ2-7; D remains ambiguous. From germline, CDR1 is MDHEN and CDR2 SYDVKM. This CDR3 has 13 amino acids. The V and J ends lost 5 bases and 5 bases respectively, with 13 bases between them. DNA for the CDR3: TGTGCCAGCAGTAGTCTACCGATGCACGAGCAGTACTTC. Translating gives CASSSLPMHEQYF.

The chain joins TRBV6-5 to TRBJ1-2; 8 bases are shared with TRBD1. In germline, CDR1 is MNHEY, CDR2 SVGAGI. V dropped 7 bases and J dropped 8; count of bases not matched to a gene: 6. CDR3 length equals 12 residues. The CDR3 sequence is CASTGGKEGYTF. The DNA for the CDR3 is TGTGCCAGCACAGGGGGCAAAGAGGGCTACACCTTC.